A single sample is the source of the 12 T cell receptor beta chains below, sequenced in a study of blood T cells in healthy people across ages. Through a sample-barcoded 5' primer and a J-beta primer mix, a second PCR was run for about 6 to 11 cycles. TCRdb independently ran MiXCR on the 5' RACE reads; one entry per CDR3 protein. This table has around 1.5 million distinct CDR3 sequences, 45% to 70% appearing once. The sample comprised blood. These receptors were collected from a man aged 18 to 29 in good health.

The chain links TRBV24-1 to TRBJ1-2; TRBD1 is a possible D gene (5 bases). The CDR3 covers 13 residues. V gave up 7 bases and J gave up 8 bases, with 16 bases separating them. Germline V lookup: CDR1 KGHDR, CDR2 SFDVKD. As DNA, the CDR3 is TGTGCCACCAGCCTGGGGCTTGGGGGAGGCTACACCTTC. The encoded protein is CATSLGLGGGYTF.

The V call is TRBV12-3 or TRBV12-4, the J call TRBJ2-3; 8 bases are shared with TRBD2. V was pared by 8 bases and J by 2 bases, with 15 bases of the junction left unmatched. The CDR3 runs 17 residues. This CDR3 is CASPPAGGGSHTDTQYF. The CDR3 DNA reads as TGTGCCAGCCCCCCGGCGGGGGGCGGCAGTCACACAGATACGCAGTATTTT.

This rearrangement joins TRBV6-5 to TRBJ2-3, with D hard to call. This CDR3 contains 13 residues. Deletions cut 0 bases from V and 6 bases from J, with 7 bases between. The germline V gene encodes CDR1 MNHEY and CDR2 SVGAGI. The CDR3 DNA follows: TGTGCCAGCAGTTACTCAAGGGTGGATACGCAGTATTTT. Translation: CASSYSRVDTQYF.

This chain joins TRBV11-2 and TRBJ1-2, with D possibly matching TRBD1 (5 bases). The CDR3 is 14 residues long. Trimming left V 5 bases short and J 2 bases short, with 12 bases between. Germline V gene data show CDR1 as SGHAT and CDR2 as FQNNGV. CDR3 loop: CASSAPDKNYGYTF. The CDR3 coding sequence is TGTGCCAGCAGCGCCCCGGACAAGAACTATGGCTACACCTTC.

The gene calls are TRBV20-1 and TRBJ2-3; 14 nucleotides agree with TRBD2. The germline gives CDR1 DFQATT, CDR2 SNEGSKA (reference sequence). CDR3 length equals 14 residues. J gave up 7 bases and V 5 bases, and 5 bases lay outside the gene matches. In nucleotides, the CDR3 is TGCAGTGCTCCGGGACTAGCGGGAGCAAATACGCAGTATTTT. The encoded protein is CSAPGLAGANTQYF.

This clonotype was recorded only once. The chain couples TRBV28 to TRBJ1-3; possibly TRBD1 for D (6 bases). The CDR3 covers 14 residues. V lost 6 bases and J lost 4, with 13 bases in between. CDR1 MDHEN and CDR2 SYDVKM come from the germline V gene. CDR3 in amino acids: CASRITGSGNTIYF. CDR3 nucleotide sequence: TGTGCCAGCAGGATTACAGGGTCGGGAAACACCATATATTTT.

Worth noting for this clonotype: The junction differs from germline at one of its ends, possibly a read error. The chain has TRBV4-1 and TRBJ1-6; D is ambiguous. Germline V gives CDR1 MGHRA, CDR2 YSYEKL. The CDR3 covers 15 residues. The CDR3 sequence is CDSSQDPDTDSPLHF. CDR3 bases: TGCGACAGCAGCCAAGATCCCGATACGGATTCACCCCTCCACTTT.

This clonotype was found a few times. The V gene is TRBV20-1, the J gene TRBJ2-3; D may be TRBD1 (6 bases). V lost 4 bases and J 4 bases, leaving 6 bases between the germline ends. Germline V gene lookup returns CDR1 DFQATT and CDR2 SNEGSKA (reference sequence). The CDR3 is 11 residues long. In DNA, the CDR3 is TGCAGTGCTAACAGGGCAGATACGCAGTATTTT. It yields the protein CSANRADTQYF.

DNA for the CDR3: TGCGCCAGCAGCCAAGGCAGGGGGTCCTTCTCCGAGCAGTACTTC. Protein: CASSQGRGSFSEQYF. V gene TRBV4-1 combines with J gene TRBJ2-7; TRBD1 matches at 7 bases. This CDR3 contains 15 residues. J gave up 6 bases and V 1 base, and 9 bases lay outside the gene matches. Germline V gene data show CDR1 as MGHRA and CDR2 as YSYEKL.

The chain couples TRBV27 to TRBJ1-1; no clear D. CDR1 and CDR2 from the germline V gene are MNHEY and SMNVEV (reference sequence). This CDR3 has 13 amino acids. Between the trimmed V and J ends, which lost 4 bases and 5 bases, there was a span of 11 bases. The DNA of the CDR3 is TGTGCCAGCAGTTCGACTATGAGGACTGAAGCTTTCTTT. It yields the protein CASSSTMRTEAFF.

CDR3 loop: CASRSNPGLGSTYEQYF. As DNA, the CDR3 is TGTGCCAGCCGATCAAATCCTGGGCTGGGATCCACCTACGAGCAGTACTTC. The V and J genes are TRBV7-2 and TRBJ2-7; D gene ambiguous. CDR1 is SGHTA and CDR2 is FQGNSA in the germline V gene. There are 17 residues in the CDR3. The ends were cut back, 8 bases at V and 2 bases at J, with 25 bases in the middle.

The chain combines TRBV20-1 with TRBJ2-7; TRBD2 aligns across 9 bases. J was trimmed by 4 bases and V by 0 bases; bases with no gene match: 31. CDR3 size: 23 residues. Germline V gives CDR1 DFQATT, CDR2 SNEGSKA (reference sequence). The CDR3 DNA follows: TGCAGTGCTAGAGATCAAGTGTATAGCGGGAGTCCCACCCAACCGTCTGTAATATACGAGCAGTACTTC. This encodes CSARDQVYSGSPTQPSVIYEQYF.